Shown below are 5 T cell receptor beta chains from a single sample sequenced in a study of cytomegalovirus exposure and HLA in healthy donors. The study ran its PCR with 60 Vbeta and 13 Jbeta primers. Sequenced by immunoSEQ multiplex PCR; TCRdb stores in-frame clones only, minus some. The sample lists under 200,000 clones; about 84% were seen once. Source material: PBMCs. The receptors were sampled from a man aged 50-60 years in good health and CMV-seronegative.

With regard to this clone: This specimen includes other DNA sequences encoding the same CDR3. The chain joins TRBV7-2 to TRBJ1-5, with D possibly matching TRBD1 (5 bases). V was trimmed by 3 bases and J by 0 bases, leaving 9 bases between them. The CDR3 contains 15 residues. In germline, CDR1 is SGHTA, CDR2 FQGNSA. As DNA, the CDR3 is TGTGCCAGCAGCTTTAGCCAGGGTAGCAATCAGCCCCAGCATTTT. As protein: CASSFSQGSNQPQHF.

This rearrangement joins TRBV5-8 to TRBJ1-2, with a possible D match to TRBD1 (5 bases). V was trimmed by 4 bases and J by 7 bases, leaving 14 bases between them. This CDR3 is 13 amino acids long. Germline assignment: CDR1 SGHTS and CDR2 YDEGEE. The CDR3 spells CASSNTGGSGYTF. In DNA form, the CDR3 reads TGTGCCAGCAGCAATACCGGGGGGAGTGGCTACACCTTC.

The chain carries TRBV2 and TRBJ2-5; 9 bases are shared with TRBD1. This CDR3 region has 16 residues. The V segment lost 2 bases and the J segment 1 base; nucleotides outside the gene matches: 5. Germline assignment: CDR1 SNHLY and CDR2 FYNNEI. The chain's CDR3 is CASSEKGQGRQETQYF. CDR3 DNA: TGTGCCAGCAGTGAAAAGGGACAGGGCCGCCAAGAGACCCAGTACTTC. The whole variable domain, remainder taken from reference TRBV2 and TRBJ2-5, is EPEVTQTPSHQVTQMGQEVILRCVPISNHLYFYWYRQILGQKVEFLVSFYNNEISEKSEIFDDQFSVERPDGSNFTLKIRSTKLEDSAMYFCASSEKGQGRQETQYFGPGTRLLVL.

The V call is TRBV18, the J call TRBJ1-5, with a tentative D call TRBD1 (5 bases). Germline V gene data show CDR1 as KGHSH and CDR2 as LQKENI. This CDR3 region has 13 residues. V was pared by 3 bases and J by 5 bases, with 8 bases between. CDR3: CASSPPGYQPQHF. The CDR3 DNA follows: TGTGCCAGCTCACCCCCAGGGTATCAGCCCCAGCATTTT.

V usage is TRBV7-9 and J usage is TRBJ2-3, with 10 nucleotides matching TRBD2. The V and J ends lost 4 bases and 7 bases, in that order; junction bases with no gene match: 5. The CDR3 spans 14 residues. CDR1 and CDR2 from the germline V gene are SEHNR and FQNEAQ (reference sequence). In DNA form, the CDR3 reads TGTGCCAGCAGCTCTAGCGGGGGAGGGAATACGCAGTATTTT. It codes for CASSSSGGGNTQYF.